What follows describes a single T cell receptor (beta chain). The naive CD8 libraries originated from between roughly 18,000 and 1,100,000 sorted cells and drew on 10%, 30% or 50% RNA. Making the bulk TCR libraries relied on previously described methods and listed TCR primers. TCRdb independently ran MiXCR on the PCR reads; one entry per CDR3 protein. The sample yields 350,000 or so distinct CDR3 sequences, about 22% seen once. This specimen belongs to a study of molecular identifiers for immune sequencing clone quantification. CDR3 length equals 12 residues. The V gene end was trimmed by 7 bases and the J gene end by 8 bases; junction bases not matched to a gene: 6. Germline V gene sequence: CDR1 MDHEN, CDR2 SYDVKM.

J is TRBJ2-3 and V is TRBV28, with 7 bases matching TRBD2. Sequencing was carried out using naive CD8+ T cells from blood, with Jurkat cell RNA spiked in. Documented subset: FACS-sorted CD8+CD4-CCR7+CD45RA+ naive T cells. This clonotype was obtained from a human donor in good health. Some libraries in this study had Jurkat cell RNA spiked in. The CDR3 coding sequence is TGTGCCAGCATCGGCGGGAGTGTTACGCAGTATTTT. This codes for CASIGGSVTQYF.